These 29 T cell receptor beta chains were all obtained from the same sample, sequenced in a study of T-cell memory formation after mild COVID-19. TCRdb fed the 5' RACE reads into MiXCR, producing one record per CDR3 protein. The profile shows under 350,000 distinct CDR3 sequences, around 15% of them singletons. Sequencing was carried out using PBMCs or a T cell subset sorted from them (not recorded which). Receptors originate from a man in his late teens or twenties who had mild COVID-19 (a few samples of this study predate the infection). Cell type and time point are not known.

The V and J genes are TRBV5-8 and TRBJ2-3; 9 nucleotides align to TRBD1. With 0 bases clipped from V and 2 bases from J, the junction kept 1 base outside the gene matches. CDR3 size: 15 residues. In germline, CDR1 is SGHTS, CDR2 YDEGEE. The CDR3 loop is CASSLGTGVTDTQYF. Written as DNA, the CDR3 is TGTGCCAGCAGCTTGGGGACAGGGGTCACAGATACGCAGTATTTT.

V is TRBV4-1 and J is TRBJ2-7, with TRBD1 as a possible D gene (6 bases). Germline V CDR1 and CDR2: MGHRA, YSYEKL. V lost 4 bases, J lost 4 bases, and 11 bases lay in between. This CDR3 has 13 residues. The CDR3 is CASSLDRKYEQYF. The CDR3 region has the DNA TGCGCCAGCAGCCTCGACAGGAAGTACGAGCAGTACTTC.

The genes are TRBV18 and TRBJ1-1, with unresolved D. The length of the CDR3 is 13 residues. V lost 4 bases and J 6 bases, leaving 12 bases between the germline ends. CDR1 and CDR2 (germline): KGHSH, LQKENI. The CDR3: CASSRLGVAEAFF. The CDR3 DNA is TGTGCCAGCTCACGACTCGGGGTTGCTGAAGCTTTCTTT.

The chain couples TRBV6-6 to TRBJ1-5, with D unclear. CDR3 length: 15 amino acids. CDR1 and CDR2 (germline): MNHNY, SVGAGI (reference sequence). V lost 7 bases and J lost 4, with 17 bases in between. The CDR3: CASTRDDKTNQPQHF. The CDR3, as DNA: TGTGCCAGCACCCGAGACGACAAGACTAATCAGCCCCAGCATTTT.

V is TRBV5-1 and J is TRBJ1-2; D is possibly TRBD1 (6 bases). The CDR3 runs 15 residues. V shed 2 bases and J shed 0 bases, with 11 bases lying between them. Germline-derived CDR1 and CDR2 are SGHRS and YFSETQ. The CDR3 loop is CASSFSGATNYGYTF. The CDR3 coding sequence is TGCGCCAGCAGCTTTTCGGGGGCCACTAACTATGGCTACACCTTC.

This clonotype showed up just a few times. The gene calls are TRBV10-3 and TRBJ1-1, with unresolved D. Germline loops: CDR1 ENHRY, CDR2 SYGVKD. V was pared by 4 bases and J by 1 base, with 10 bases between. The CDR3 contains 14 residues. The CDR3 DNA reads as TGTGCCATCAGTGTGCGGCAGCAGAACACTGAAGCTTTCTTT. This encodes CAISVRQQNTEAFF.

Ten or more counts support this clonotype. This chain uses TRBV6-2 or TRBV6-3 with TRBJ2-2, with unresolved D. Trimming removed 6 bases from V and 4 bases from J, with 12 bases in between. Germline V gene data show CDR1 as MNHEY and CDR2 as SVGEGT. The CDR3 loop spans 14 amino acids. The CDR3 DNA is TGTGCCAGCAGAACTACGCCAGTCACCGGGGAGCTGTTTTTT. Translated: CASRTTPVTGELFF.

This clonotype was picked up a small number of times. The chain links TRBV2 to TRBJ2-1; 15 bases agree with TRBD2. The germline V gene has CDR1 SNHLY and CDR2 FYNNEI. The CDR3 spans 16 residues. V shed 7 bases, J shed 6 bases, and the junction held 7 bases outside the gene matches. DNA for the CDR3: TGTGCCAGCACCCAGGGACTAGCGGGGGGAGGCAATGAGCAGTTCTTC. It yields the protein CASTQGLAGGGNEQFF.

The chain is built from TRBV11-2 and TRBJ2-3; TRBD2 agrees at 9 bases. Trimming removed 8 bases from V and 4 bases from J; junction bases left unmatched: 7. CDR3 size: 14 residues. Germline-derived CDR1 and CDR2 are SGHAT and FQNNGV. As DNA, the CDR3 is TGTGCCAGCGGCCATAGCGGGGGATCAGATACGCAGTATTTT. It is translated as CASGHSGGSDTQYF.

The chain recombines TRBV7-2 with TRBJ2-5; 10 nucleotides match TRBD2. This CDR3 contains 15 residues. Germline CDR1 is SGHTA and CDR2 is FQGNSA. Trimming removed 1 base from V and 5 bases from J; junction bases left unmatched: 4. This CDR3 is CASSLVSGGWETQYF. The CDR3 nucleotides are TGTGCCAGCAGCTTAGTTAGCGGGGGGTGGGAGACCCAGTACTTC.

This chain connects TRBV9 to TRBJ2-7; possibly TRBD1 or TRBD2 for D (5 bases each). The CDR3 totals 14 residues. In germline, CDR1 is SGDLS, CDR2 YYNGEE. The V and J ends lost 10 bases and 2 bases respectively, with 19 bases between them. The DNA for the CDR3 is TGTGCCGGCTATGAGGGGACCGGCCCCTACGAGCAGTACGTC. It is translated as CAGYEGTGPYEQYV.

This clonotype turned up a few times. The chain is built from TRBV10-2 and TRBJ1-1, with D possibly matching TRBD1 (5 bases). The CDR3 contains 14 residues. V lost 5 bases and J lost 5, with 15 bases in between. Germline V gives CDR1 WSHSY, CDR2 SAAADI. CDR3 sequence (DNA): TGCGCCAGCAGTTCGCTGACAGTTTGGACTGAAGCTTTCTTT. As protein: CASSSLTVWTEAFF.

This chain links TRBV18 with TRBJ2-7, with 7 bases fitting TRBD1. The CDR3 is 17 residues long. From germline, CDR1 is KGHSH and CDR2 LQKENI. Trimming cost V 4 bases and J 2 bases; bases outside gene matches: 14. CDR3 nucleotides: TGTGCCAGCTCACTCGCCTCCGGGACAGCCAACACCTACGAGCAGTACTTC. Translating gives CASSLASGTANTYEQYF.

This clonotype was seen a handful of times. This chain connects TRBV20-1 to TRBJ2-2, with D possibly TRBD1 on 6 matching bases. Germline V gives CDR1 DFQATT, CDR2 SNEGSKA (reference sequence). V gave up 0 bases and J gave up 1 base, with 12 bases separating them. The CDR3 runs to 16 residues. The CDR3 DNA reads as TGCAGTGCTAGAGATCCGGGACAAGTGAACACCGGGGAGCTGTTTTTT. The encoded protein is CSARDPGQVNTGELFF.

Ten or more counts support this clonotype. The rearrangement joins TRBV4-3 to TRBJ2-5; tentatively, D is TRBD1 or TRBD2 (5 bases each). The V gene's germline CDR1 is LGHNA and CDR2 YSLEER. V lost 4 bases and J lost 9, with 15 bases in between. The CDR3 length is 13 residues. As DNA, the CDR3 is TGCGCCAGCAGCCCCCTCAGGATGGGACCCCAGTACTTC. It is translated as CASSPLRMGPQYF.

The chain links TRBV5-6 to TRBJ2-7, with a possible D match to TRBD2 (6 bases). Germline-derived CDR1 and CDR2 are SGHDT and YYEEEE. The CDR3 contains 15 residues. V shed 3 bases and J shed 6 bases, with 19 bases lying between them. Written as DNA, the CDR3 is TGTGCCAGCAGCTCTTGGGGTACGGAGGGAATCGAGCAGTACGTC. Protein sequence: CASSSWGTEGIEQYV.

This clonotype has just a few counts. This chain joins TRBV7-2 and TRBJ1-2; TRBD1 agrees at 7 bases. In germline, CDR1 is SGHTA, CDR2 FQGNSA. The CDR3 has 13 residues. After removal of 5 bases from V and 4 bases from J, the junction contained 4 bases not matched to a gene. CDR3: CASSEDRFYGYTF. In DNA form, the CDR3 reads TGTGCCAGCAGCGAGGACAGGTTCTATGGCTACACCTTC. Combining the CDR3 with reference TRBV7-2 and TRBJ1-2 gives the whole variable domain GAGVSQSPSNKVTEKGKDVELRCDPISGHTALYWYRQSLGQGLEFLIYFQGNSAPDKSGLPSDRFSAERTGGSVSTLTIQRTQQEDSAVYLCASSEDRFYGYTFGSGTRLTVV.

The chain couples TRBV9 to TRBJ2-3, with D unresolved. CDR1 SGDLS and CDR2 YYNGEE come from the germline V gene. With 0 bases removed from V and 0 bases from J, the gap between germline ends came to 8 bases. The CDR3 runs to 15 residues. The CDR3 DNA is TGTGCCAGCAGCGTAGACTATCATAGCACAGATACGCAGTATTTT. It codes for CASSVDYHSTDTQYF.

The chain couples TRBV5-1 to TRBJ2-7, with 11 nucleotides matching TRBD1. CDR3 length equals 15 residues. V lost 2 bases, J lost 9 bases, and 10 bases stayed unmatched. CDR1 and CDR2 (germline): SGHRS, YFSETQ. CDR3 amino acids: CASSFAWGTGGVQYF. The CDR3 DNA sequence: TGCGCCAGCAGCTTCGCCTGGGGGACAGGGGGTGTGCAGTACTTC.

This clonotype appeared a few times. The V and J genes are TRBV5-5 and TRBJ2-3; maybe TRBD1 (5 bases). The germline V gene has CDR1 SGHKS and CDR2 YYEKEE (reference sequence). V was cut by 0 bases and J by 4 bases, with 15 bases left in between. The CDR3 sequence is 16 residues long. The DNA for the CDR3 is TGTGCCAGCAGCTTGGGGAAGGGGCGAAGGGCAGATACGCAGTATTTT. Translated: CASSLGKGRRADTQYF. Supplemented by reference TRBV5-5 and TRBJ2-3, the full variable domain reads DAGVTQSPTHLIKTRGQQVTLRCSPISGHKSVSWYQQVLGQGPQFIFQYYEKEERGRGNFPDRFSARQFPNYSSELNVNALLLGDSALYLCASSLGKGRRADTQYFGPGTRLTVL.

On this clonotype: A read error may produce the germline difference seen at one junction end. The gene calls are TRBV4-2 and TRBJ2-3; D possibly corresponds to TRBD2 (6 bases). The CDR3 extends over 15 amino acids. From germline, CDR1 is LGHNA and CDR2 YNFKEQ. This chain's CDR3 is CASSQAQTRSDTQYF. DNA of the CDR3: TGTGCCAGCAGCCAAGCCCAGACTAGATCGGATACTCAGTATTTT.

This chain connects TRBV20-1 to TRBJ2-7; D remains ambiguous. Between the trimmed V and J ends, which lost 3 bases and 0 bases, there was a span of 9 bases. The CDR3 totals 13 residues. CDR1 is DFQATT, CDR2 SNEGSKA, per germline (reference sequence). CDR3 in DNA: TGCAGTGCTAGTTCGGGCCCCTCCTACGAGCAGTACTTC. It yields the protein CSASSGPSYEQYF.

In its sample, this clonotype was seen a few times. This chain links TRBV29-1 with TRBJ1-2; no clear D gene. This CDR3 has 12 amino acids. CDR1 and CDR2 from the germline V gene are SQVTM and ANQGSEA. Trimming took off 5 bases at V and 0 bases at J, with 7 bases between the two ends. The CDR3 nucleotides read TGCAGCGTTCACCGGTCTAACTATGGCTACACCTTC. Residues: CSVHRSNYGYTF.

The V call is TRBV12-3 or TRBV12-4, the J call TRBJ1-2; 9 bases match TRBD1. The CDR3 is 15 amino acids. V trimming: 3 bases; J trimming: 7 bases; junction bases outside the gene matches: 9. The CDR3 sequence is CASSFGDRDSSGYTF. For the CDR3, the DNA is TGTGCCAGCAGTTTCGGGGACAGGGACTCCTCTGGCTACACCTTC.

This clonotype came up a few times. The chain joins TRBV7-3 to TRBJ2-5; TRBD1 agrees at 12 bases. From germline, CDR1 is SGHTA and CDR2 FQGTGA. CDR3 length: 15 amino acids. J gave up 4 bases and V 6 bases, and 6 bases lay outside the gene matches. CDR3 DNA sequence: TGTGCCAGCAGTTCCGGGACAGGGGGCGGAGAGACCCAGTACTTC. Translated, it gives CASSSGTGGGETQYF. The whole variable domain, remainder taken from reference TRBV7-3 and TRBJ2-5, is GAGVSQTPSNKVTEKGKYVELRCDPISGHTALYWYRQSLGQGPEFLIYFQGTGAADDSGLPNDRFFAVRPEGSVSTLKIQRTERGDSAVYLCASSSGTGGGETQYFGPGTRLLVL.

The J gene is TRBJ2-1, the V gene TRBV20-1, with D hard to call. Trimming took off 1 base at V and 6 bases at J, with 10 bases between the two ends. The CDR3 has 13 amino acids. Germline CDR1 reads DFQATT; CDR2 reads SNEGSKA (reference sequence). The CDR3 region is CSARGPVGNEQFF. The CDR3 coding sequence is TGCAGTGCTAGAGGTCCCGTTGGCAATGAGCAGTTCTTC.

V usage is TRBV7-6 and J usage is TRBJ2-1; TRBD2 is a possible D gene (7 bases). V shed 1 base and J shed 3 bases, with 16 bases lying between them. This CDR3 spans 17 amino acids. Germline CDR1 is SGHVS and CDR2 is FNYEAQ. The CDR3 nucleotides are TGTGCCAGCAGCTTAGTGGGGGGGGGCCCGCTCTACAATGAGCAGTTCTTC. It yields the protein CASSLVGGGPLYNEQFF.

There are a few counts of this clonotype. The gene calls are TRBV28 and TRBJ1-1; unclear D gene. The V end lost 5 bases, the J end lost 4 bases, and 8 bases lay between the germline ends. Germline V gives CDR1 MDHEN, CDR2 SYDVKM. This CDR3 has 12 residues. Here the CDR3 DNA reads TGTGCCAGCAGTGGAACCCTCACTGAAGCTTTCTTT. It encodes CASSGTLTEAFF.

The chain uses TRBV5-1 and TRBJ2-7, with TRBD2 matching over 7 bases. CDR3 length: 15 residues. Germline V gives CDR1 SGHRS, CDR2 YFSETQ. V was pared by 3 bases and J by 3 bases, with 9 bases of the junction left unmatched. CDR3: CASSSAPTGGYEQYF. The CDR3 nucleotides are TGCGCCAGCAGCTCGGCACCGACGGGGGGCTACGAGCAGTACTTC.